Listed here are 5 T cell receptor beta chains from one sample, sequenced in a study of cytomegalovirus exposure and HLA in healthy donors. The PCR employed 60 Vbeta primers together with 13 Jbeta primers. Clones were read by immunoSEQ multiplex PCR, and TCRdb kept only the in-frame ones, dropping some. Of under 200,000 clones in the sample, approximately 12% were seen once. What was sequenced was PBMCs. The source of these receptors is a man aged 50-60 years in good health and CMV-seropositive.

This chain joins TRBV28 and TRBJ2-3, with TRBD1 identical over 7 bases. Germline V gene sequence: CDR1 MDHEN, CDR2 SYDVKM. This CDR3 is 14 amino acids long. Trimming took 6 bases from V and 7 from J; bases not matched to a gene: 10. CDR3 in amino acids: CASSKTHRGNTQYF. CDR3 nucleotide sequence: TGTGCCAGCAGCAAAACCCACAGGGGAAATACGCAGTATTTT.

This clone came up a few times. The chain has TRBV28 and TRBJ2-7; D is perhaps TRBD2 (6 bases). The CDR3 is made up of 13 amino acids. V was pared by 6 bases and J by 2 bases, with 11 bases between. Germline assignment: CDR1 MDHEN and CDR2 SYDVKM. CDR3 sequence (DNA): TGTGCCAGCAGGCGGGGCCCTGCCTACGAGCAGTACGTC. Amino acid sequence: CASRRGPAYEQYV.

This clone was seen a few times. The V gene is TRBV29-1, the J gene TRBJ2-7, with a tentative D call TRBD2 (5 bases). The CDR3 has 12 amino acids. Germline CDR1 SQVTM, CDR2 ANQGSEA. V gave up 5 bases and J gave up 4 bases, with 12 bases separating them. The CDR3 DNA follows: TGCAGCGTTCAACGGGGAGTATACGAGCAGTACTTC. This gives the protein CSVQRGVYEQYF.

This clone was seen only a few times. The CDR3 sequence is CASSLQIQGPTNEKLFF. In nucleotides, the CDR3 is TGCGCCAGCAGCTTGCAAATACAGGGTCCAACTAATGAAAAACTGTTTTTT. V gene TRBV5-1 combines with J gene TRBJ1-4; D is possibly TRBD1 (6 bases). Germline loops: CDR1 SGHRS, CDR2 YFSETQ. Trimming took 1 base from V and 0 from J, leaving 13 bases between them. CDR3 length: 17 residues. The whole variable domain, remainder taken from reference TRBV5-1 and TRBJ1-4, is KAGVTQTPRYLIKTRGQQVTLSCSPISGHRSVSWYQQTPGQGLQFLFEYFSETQRNKGNFPGRFSGRQFSNSRSEMNVSTLELGDSALYLCASSLQIQGPTNEKLFFGSGTQLSVL.

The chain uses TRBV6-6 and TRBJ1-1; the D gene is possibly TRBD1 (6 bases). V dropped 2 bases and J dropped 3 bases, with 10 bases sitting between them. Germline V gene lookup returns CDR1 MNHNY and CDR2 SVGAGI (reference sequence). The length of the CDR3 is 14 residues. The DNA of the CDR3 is TGTGCCAGCAGTTACCTACAGGGTTACACTGAAGCTTTCTTT. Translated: CASSYLQGYTEAFF.